The clone carrying this T cell receptor (beta chain) was detected a few times. Using RNA template, CDR3s of TCR alpha and beta were amplified with iRepertoire arm-PCR. Input was roughly 100-450 ng of tissue mRNA or PBMC total RNA. One entry per CDR3 protein results from TCRdb running MiXCR on the multiplex PCR reads. The sample lists a few hundred thousand distinct CDR3 sequences, 41% occurring once. This sample stems from a study of glioma-infiltrating T cells. Germline CDR1 reads DFQATT; CDR2 reads SNEGSKA (reference sequence). This CDR3 is 11 amino acids long. Trimming stripped 6 bases from V and 7 bases from J, with 13 bases between.

Sequenced input: glioma tissue, nonneoplastic brain tissue, or PBMCs (not recorded which). This sequence originates from a human donor with low-grade glioma or glioblastoma, undergoing nonglioma brain surgery, or in good health (not recorded which). The V and J genes are TRBV20-1 and TRBJ2-7, with D possibly TRBD1 on 6 matching bases. In DNA, the CDR3 is TGCAGTGCCCCGAGGGGGTGGGAGCAGTACTTC. It translates to CSAPRGWEQYF.